A selection of T cell receptor beta chains follows, all from one sample in a study of blood T cell repertoires in COVID-19. Some clones are missing from TCRdb's copy, which holds only in-frame ones; the method was immunoSEQ multiplex PCR. This table holds 270,000 or so clones, roughly 91% found once. Sample: PBMCs or T cells enriched from blood (not recorded which). These receptor sequences come from a woman aged 40 to 49 with acute COVID-19. Each CDR3 is given with its conserved first and last residue.

TRBV14	TRBJ1-2	CASSLFGQGAGYTF
TRBV4-3	TRBJ1-2	CASSQDTHTANNYGYTF
TRBV4-1	TRBJ2-7	CASSQEITRGTGGYEQYF
TRBV19	TRBJ1-5	CASSPGISNQPQHF
TRBV11-3	TRBJ2-7	CASGESYEQYF
TRBV6-5	TRBJ1-1	CASSWRSVNTEAFF
TRBV7-9	TRBJ1-6	CASRNRGTSDSPLHF
TRBV6-5	TRBJ1-2	CASRQGNYGYTF
TRBV12-3/TRBV12-4	TRBJ1-1	CASRPGGNTEAFF
TRBV4-3	TRBJ2-7	CASSQGTASYEQYF
TRBV10-3	TRBJ2-7	CATTGRETYEQYF
TRBV5-1	TRBJ1-4	CASSSQPGTATNEKLFF
TRBV2	TRBJ2-2	CASGMGREDTGELFF
TRBV4-2	TRBJ1-1	CASSRTLTEPNTEAFF
TRBV4-1	TRBJ1-1	CASSTTENTEAFF
TRBV15	TRBJ2-1	CATSSAVHGSSYNEQFF
TRBV2	TRBJ2-5	CASSAGMGWEETQYF
TRBV6-1	TRBJ1-5	CASSEAQVRNQPQHF
TRBV5-1	TRBJ1-2	CASSEESAYGYTF